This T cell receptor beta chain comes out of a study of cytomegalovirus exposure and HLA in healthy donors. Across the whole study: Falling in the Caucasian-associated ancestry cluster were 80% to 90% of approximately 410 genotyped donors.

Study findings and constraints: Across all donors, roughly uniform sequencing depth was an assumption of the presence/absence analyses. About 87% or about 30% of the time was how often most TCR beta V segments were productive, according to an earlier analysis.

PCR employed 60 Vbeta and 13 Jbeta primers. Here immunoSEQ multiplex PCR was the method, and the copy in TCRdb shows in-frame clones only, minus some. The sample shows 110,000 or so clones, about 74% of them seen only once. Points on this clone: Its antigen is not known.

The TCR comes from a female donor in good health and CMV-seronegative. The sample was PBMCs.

The CDR3 coding sequence is TGTGCCAGCAGTTTTGTAGGGGGCCGTAATTCACCCCTCCACTTT. This encodes CASSFVGGRNSPLHF. The J gene is TRBJ1-6, the V gene TRBV6-6; 7 nucleotides line up with TRBD1. CDR1 is MNHNY and CDR2 is SVGAGI in the germline V gene (reference sequence). This CDR3 is 15 amino acids long. The V and J ends lost 4 bases and 6 bases, in that order; junction bases with no gene match: 6.